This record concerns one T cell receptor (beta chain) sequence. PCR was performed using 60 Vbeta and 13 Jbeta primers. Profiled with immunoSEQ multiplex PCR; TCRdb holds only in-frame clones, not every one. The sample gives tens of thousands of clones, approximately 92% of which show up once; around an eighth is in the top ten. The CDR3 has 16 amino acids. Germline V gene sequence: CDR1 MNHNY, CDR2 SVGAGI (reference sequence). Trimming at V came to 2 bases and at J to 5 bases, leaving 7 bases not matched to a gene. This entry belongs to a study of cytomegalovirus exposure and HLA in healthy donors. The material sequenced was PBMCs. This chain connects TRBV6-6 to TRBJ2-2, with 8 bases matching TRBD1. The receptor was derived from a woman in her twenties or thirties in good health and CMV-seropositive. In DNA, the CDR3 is TGTGCCAGCAGTTACGATCAGGGGGCGCGGACCGGGGAGCTGTTTTTT. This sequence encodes CASSYDQGARTGELFF.